The 10 T cell receptor beta chains in this list originate from one sample, sequenced in a study of cytomegalovirus exposure and HLA in healthy donors. Method: immunoSEQ multiplex PCR; TCRdb's copy keeps in-frame clones and lacks some. This sample has about 180,000 clones, with around 85% found just once. Sequenced sample: PBMCs. These receptors were obtained from a man between 18 and 35 years old in good health and CMV-seropositive.

The chain has TRBV7-3 and TRBJ2-5, with D possibly being TRBD1 (6 bases). Per the germline V gene, CDR1 is SGHTA and CDR2 is FQGTGA. V shed 5 bases and J shed 3 bases, with 10 bases lying between them. This CDR3 contains 13 residues. The CDR3, as DNA: TGTGCCAGCAGCCAACGGACAGAAGAGACCCAGTACTTC. This translates into CASSQRTEETQYF.

The genes are TRBV28 and TRBJ2-3, with a possible D match to TRBD1 (5 bases). The CDR3 contains 15 residues. The germline V gene encodes CDR1 MDHEN and CDR2 SYDVKM. V lost 6 bases and J lost 0, with 13 bases in between. CDR3 in amino acids: CASSQQGQSTDTQYF. The CDR3 DNA is TGTGCCAGCAGCCAGCAGGGCCAGAGCACAGATACGCAGTATTTT.

On this clone: The same CDR3 arises from other DNA sequences in this sample as well. CDR3 protein: CASSLTGATNEKLFF. The CDR3 nucleotides read TGCGCCAGCAGCCTAACAGGGGCAACTAATGAAAAACTGTTTTTT. V is TRBV5-1 and J is TRBJ1-4; 7 bases match TRBD1. The CDR3 sequence is 15 residues long. The V and J ends lost 4 bases and 0 bases, in that order; junction bases with no gene match: 3. From germline, CDR1 is SGHRS and CDR2 YFSETQ.

This clone has more than one count but fewer than ten. V is TRBV10-2 and J is TRBJ1-2; TRBD1 is a possible D gene (6 bases). In germline, CDR1 is WSHSY, CDR2 SAAADI. V gave up 5 bases and J gave up 6 bases, with 16 bases separating them. The CDR3 consists of 14 residues. CDR3 DNA: TGCGCCAGCAGTATTGGGGGGGGCGCAAATGGCTACACCTTC. Translation gives CASSIGGGANGYTF.

This clone was seen only once. The chain carries TRBV11-2 and TRBJ2-7; 8 nucleotides match TRBD1. The CDR3 is made up of 15 amino acids. The junction had 8 bases not matched to a gene; V was cut back by 4 bases and J by 3 bases. Germline assignment: CDR1 SGHAT and CDR2 FQNNGV. DNA for the CDR3: TGTGCCAGCAGCTCCGAACAGGGGGTGGGCTACGAGCAGTACTTC. Amino acids: CASSSEQGVGYEQYF.

The chain uses TRBV9 and TRBJ2-5; D is undetermined. This CDR3 has 16 amino acids. CDR1 and CDR2 (germline): SGDLS, YYNGEE. V gave up 3 bases and J gave up 1 base, with 16 bases separating them. The CDR3 spells CASSGSAVNSQETQYF. The CDR3 DNA reads TGTGCCAGCAGCGGTTCGGCGGTGAACTCCCAAGAGACCCAGTACTTC.

The rearrangement joins TRBV5-1 to TRBJ1-5; D may be TRBD1 (6 bases). Germline CDR1 reads SGHRS; CDR2 reads YFSETQ. Trimming took off 0 bases at V and 3 bases at J, with 10 bases between the two ends. The CDR3 is made up of 15 amino acids. This chain's CDR3 is CASSLEGTNNQPQHF. DNA for the CDR3: TGCGCCAGCAGCTTGGAGGGGACAAACAATCAGCCCCAGCATTTT.

This sequence joins TRBV27 and TRBJ1-4; 7 nucleotides line up with TRBD1. The CDR3 spans 13 residues. V lost 6 bases and J lost 8; bases outside the gene matches: 6. Germline V gives CDR1 MNHEY, CDR2 SMNVEV (reference sequence). The CDR3 nucleotides are TGTGCCAGCAGCCGACAGGGAAGAGAAAAACTGTTTTTT. It is translated as CASSRQGREKLFF.

V usage is TRBV2 and J usage is TRBJ1-4; D is undetermined. Trimming removed 8 bases from V and 7 bases from J, with 14 bases in between. This CDR3 has 13 residues. Germline V lookup: CDR1 SNHLY, CDR2 FYNNEI. This chain's CDR3 is CASRSGLGEKLFF. The DNA of the CDR3 is TGTGCCAGCCGATCAGGTCTCGGTGAAAAACTGTTTTTT.

The chain uses TRBV6-1 and TRBJ1-5; 10 nucleotides match TRBD1. Per germline, CDR1 MNHNS and CDR2 SASEGT. CDR3 size: 14 residues. V shed 8 bases, J shed 6 bases, and the junction held 7 bases outside the gene matches. Here the CDR3 DNA reads TGTGCCAGCGAGCCGGGACAGGGGATTCAGCCCCAGCATTTT. Protein: CASEPGQGIQPQHF.